One T cell receptor (beta chain) is described in this entry. Its antigen is unidentified. V lost 0 bases and J lost 9, with 12 bases in between. This CDR3 contains 14 residues. Per germline, CDR1 SGHTA and CDR2 FQGNSA. A single record per CDR3 protein comes from TCRdb applying MiXCR to the RT-PCR reads. The sample yields roughly 700,000 distinct CDR3 sequences, approximately 14% seen once. The data originate from a study of response to subunit inactivated influenza vaccine. Broader study findings: Each seasonal flu vaccination may recruit only limited new T cells, authors suggested.

This sequence was found in a man aged 50 or older who received an inactivated influenza vaccine. Here the sequenced sample was PBMCs from blood, taken roughly 12 days after vaccination. The chain is built from TRBV7-2 and TRBJ2-4, with D maybe TRBD2 (5 bases). The CDR3 DNA reads TGTGCCAGCAGCTTAGCGGAGGCCGGCACCATTCAGTACTTC. This gives the protein CASSLAEAGTIQYF.